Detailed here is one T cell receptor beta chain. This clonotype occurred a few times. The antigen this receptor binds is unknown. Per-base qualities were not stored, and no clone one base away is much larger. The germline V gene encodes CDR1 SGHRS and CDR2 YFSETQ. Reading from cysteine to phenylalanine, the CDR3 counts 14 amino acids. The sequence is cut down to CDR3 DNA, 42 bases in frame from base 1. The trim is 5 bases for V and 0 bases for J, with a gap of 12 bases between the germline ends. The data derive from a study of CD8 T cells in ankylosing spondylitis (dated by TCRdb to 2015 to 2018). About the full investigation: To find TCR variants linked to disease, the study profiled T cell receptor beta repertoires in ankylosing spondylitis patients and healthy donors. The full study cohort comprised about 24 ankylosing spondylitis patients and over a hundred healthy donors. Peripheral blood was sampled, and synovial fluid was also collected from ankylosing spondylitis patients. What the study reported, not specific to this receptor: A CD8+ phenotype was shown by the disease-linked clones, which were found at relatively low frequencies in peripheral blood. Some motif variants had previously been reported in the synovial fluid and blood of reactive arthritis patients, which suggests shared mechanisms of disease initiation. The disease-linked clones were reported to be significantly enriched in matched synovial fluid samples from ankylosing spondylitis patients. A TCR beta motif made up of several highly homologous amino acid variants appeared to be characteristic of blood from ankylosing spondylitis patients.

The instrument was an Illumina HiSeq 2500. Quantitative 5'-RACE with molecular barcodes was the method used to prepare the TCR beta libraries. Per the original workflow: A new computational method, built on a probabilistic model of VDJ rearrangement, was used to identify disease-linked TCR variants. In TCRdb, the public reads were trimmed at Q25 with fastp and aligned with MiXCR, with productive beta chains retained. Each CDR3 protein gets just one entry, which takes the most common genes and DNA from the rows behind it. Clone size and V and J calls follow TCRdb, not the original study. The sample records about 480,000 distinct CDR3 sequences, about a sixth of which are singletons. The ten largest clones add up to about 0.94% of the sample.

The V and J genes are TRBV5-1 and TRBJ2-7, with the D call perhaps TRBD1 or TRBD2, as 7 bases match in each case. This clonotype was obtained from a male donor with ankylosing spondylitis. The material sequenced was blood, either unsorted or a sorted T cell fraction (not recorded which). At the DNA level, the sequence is TGCGCCAGCAGGCAGGGGGGGGTCTCCTACGAGCAGTACTTC. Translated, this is CASRQGGVSYEQYF.